The entry below describes one TCR beta chain. The antigen remains undetermined. This sample was taken from a study of beta chain features in type 1 diabetes. Study-wide results and limits: For Type 1 diabetes patients, all four CD4+ subsets carried TCRB CDR3s that were moderately but significantly shorter.

The CDR3 runs 14 residues. The ends lost 4 bases at V and 8 bases at J; junction bases unmatched: 9. Germline values: CDR1 SGHRS, CDR2 YFSETQ. The study reverse transcribed the entire isolated RNA, so it sequenced expressed TCRB transcripts. The assay was immunoSEQ multiplex PCR, and TCRdb's table has in-frame clones only and misses some. This sample has about 660,000 clones, with more than 12% found just once. This clonotype was sampled from a man between 18 and 29 years old with type 1 diabetes. V gene TRBV5-1 combines with J gene TRBJ1-2; 9 nucleotides align to TRBD1. The sample was naive CD4+ T cells from blood. The CDR3 DNA reads as TGCGCCAGCAGCCGACGGACAGGGGCAGAAGGCTACACCTTC. Amino acid sequence: CASSRRTGAEGYTF.